This is a list of T cell receptor beta chains from one sample in a study of patients and donors after allogeneic stem cell transplantation. TCRdb called the RT-PCR reads again in MiXCR, with one record for every CDR3 protein. The sample holds tens of thousands of distinct CDR3 sequences; under 50% are singletons and the top ten take about 58%. The specimen sequenced was blood, either unsorted or a sorted T cell fraction (not recorded which). These receptors were obtained from a human donor who was either an allogeneic HSCT recipient or a stem cell or donor lymphocyte infusion donor (not recorded which). It is not recorded whose cells these are; they may come from a transplant donor. Each CDR3 is given with its conserved first and last residue. D genes are given only for firm matches. Clone size is not always given. Where it is, it says once, few, many or a class for expanded clones.

NA	NA	TRBV28	TRBJ2-7	TGTGCCAGCAGTTTATTATTCGGTGGCGGACCCTACGAGCAGTACTTC	CASSLLFGGGPYEQYF
TRBD1	NA	TRBV29-1	TRBJ2-5	TGCAGCGGAAACAGGGGGAAGGAGACCCAGTACTTC	CSGNRGKETQYF
TRBD1	NA	TRBV20-1	TRBJ1-4	TGCAGTGCTGGGACAGGGCCGAATGAAAAACTGTTTTTT	CSAGTGPNEKLFF
NA	NA	TRBV28	TRBJ1-5	TGTGCCAGCCGGAGGGGAATACAGCCCCAGCATTTT	CASRRGIQPQHF
NA	NA	TRBV12-3/TRBV12-4	TRBJ1-5	TGTGCCAGCAACTTGGGACAAGTCAATCAGCCCCAGCATTTT	CASNLGQVNQPQHF
NA	few	TRBV29-1	TRBJ1-1	TGCAGCGTTGGACAGCGCAACACTGAAGCTTTCTTT	CSVGQRNTEAFF
TRBD1	NA	TRBV27	TRBJ2-5	TGTGCCAGCAGTTTGGCCGGGACAGGGAAAGAGACCCAGTACTTC	CASSLAGTGKETQYF
TRBD1	few	TRBV12-3/TRBV12-4	TRBJ1-2	TGTGCCAGCGGACAGGCGTCCCCTAACTATGGCTACACCTTC	CASGQASPNYGYTF
NA	NA	TRBV5-5	TRBJ2-1	TGTGCCAGCAGCTTCGGAGGAGGGTACAATGAGCAGTTCTTC	CASSFGGGYNEQFF
TRBD1	NA	TRBV12-3/TRBV12-4	TRBJ1-6	TGTGCCAGCAGTTTAGCTCGGCAGGGGGTATCACCCCTCCACTTT	CASSLARQGVSPLHF